This paragraph reports one T cell receptor beta chain. Source study methods: Scientists estimated how many nucleated cells there were by amplifying reference gene primers. Sequencing was performed with immunoSEQ multiplex PCR; in TCRdb, only in-frame clones are kept and a portion is missing. Clone size and V and J calls were adopted from that table, with D and trimming inferred from the DNA. The table includes some 270,000 clones, about 86% detected once. This entry is derived from a study of blood T cell repertoires in COVID-19. The V and J ends lost 9 bases and 5 bases respectively, with 23 bases between them. The CDR3 is made up of 15 amino acids. CDR1 and CDR2 (germline): SGHNT, YYREEE (reference sequence).

The sample taken for sequencing was peripheral blood. This chain connects TRBV5-4 to TRBJ2-5; the D gene is possibly TRBD1 (7 bases). The receptor's source is a person aged 70 to 85 with COVID-19, enrolled during active disease. CDR3 sequence: CATTPPQGGAETQYF. CDR3 in DNA: TGTGCCACCACACCACCTCAGGGGGGAGCGGAGACCCAGTACTTC.